The subject of this entry is one T cell receptor beta chain. Its target is not known. This specimen belongs to a study of T cells in narcolepsy. General observations from the study: Healthy controls reportedly lacked the autoreactive clonotypes serially found in patients' blood. Same-patient CSF and blood CD4+ T cell clonotypes included HCRT-specific and TRIB2-specific autoreactive ones. Some memory CD4+ repertoires had no autoreactive clone sequences.

The CDR3 totals 16 residues. Germline V gene sequence: CDR1 GTSNPN, CDR2 SVGIG (reference sequence). The V end lost 0 bases, the J end lost 0 bases, and 12 bases lay between the germline ends. Here immunoSEQ multiplex PCR was the method, and the copy in TCRdb shows in-frame clones only, minus some. The repertoire consists of about 35,000 clones, with 75% to 90% occurring once and the leading ten covering approximately 1%. The gene calls are TRBV30 and TRBJ1-3; the D gene is possibly TRBD1 (5 bases). The sample comprised memory (CD45RA-) CD4+ T cells from blood. The TCR sequence derives from a human donor in good health. CDR3 residues: CAWSVRQGVSGNTIYF. The CDR3 bases are TGTGCCTGGAGTGTACGGCAGGGTGTCTCTGGAAACACCATATATTTT.